The entry that follows covers one T cell receptor (beta chain) sequence. The method was immunoSEQ multiplex PCR; TCRdb's version includes in-frame clones alone and lacks a portion of them. This sample carries about 190,000 clones, 84% of them seen once, and the ten largest clones take under 4%. The data derive from a study of blood T cell repertoires in COVID-19. Participants' own reports of clinical history determined their cohort assignment. CDR3 size: 15 residues. Germline CDR1 and CDR2: SGHAT and FQNNGV. Trimming cost V 5 bases and J 7 bases; bases outside gene matches: 10. Sequencing input: PBMCs or T cells enriched from blood (not recorded which). The chain employs TRBV11-2 and TRBJ1-2; 10 bases match TRBD1. The TCR comes from a woman aged 25 to 39 who had recovered from COVID-19. Written as DNA, the CDR3 is TGTGCCAGCAGCACCCGACAGGGGGCCTTGTCTGGCTACACCTTC. Protein: CASSTRQGALSGYTF.